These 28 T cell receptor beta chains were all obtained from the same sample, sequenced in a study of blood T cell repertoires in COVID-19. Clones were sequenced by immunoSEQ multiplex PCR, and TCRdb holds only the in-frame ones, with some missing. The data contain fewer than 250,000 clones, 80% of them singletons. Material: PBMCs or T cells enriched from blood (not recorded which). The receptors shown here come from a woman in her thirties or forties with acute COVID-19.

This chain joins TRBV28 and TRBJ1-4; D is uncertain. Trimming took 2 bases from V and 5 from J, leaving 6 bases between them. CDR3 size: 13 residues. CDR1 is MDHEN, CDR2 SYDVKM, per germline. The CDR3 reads CASSLTVNEKLFF. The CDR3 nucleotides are TGTGCCAGCAGTTTAACAGTAAATGAAAAACTGTTTTTT.

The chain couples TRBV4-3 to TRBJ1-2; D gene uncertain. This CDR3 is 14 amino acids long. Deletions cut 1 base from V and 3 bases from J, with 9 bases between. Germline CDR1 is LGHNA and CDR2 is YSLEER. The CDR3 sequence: CASSQVGSDYGYTF. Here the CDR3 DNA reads TGCGCCAGCAGCCAAGTTGGCAGCGACTATGGCTACACCTTC.

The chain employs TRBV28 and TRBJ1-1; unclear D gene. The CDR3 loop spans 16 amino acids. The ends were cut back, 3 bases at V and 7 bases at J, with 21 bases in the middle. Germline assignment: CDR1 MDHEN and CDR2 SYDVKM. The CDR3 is CASSFGNVRVQIEAFF. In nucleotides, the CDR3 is TGTGCCAGCAGTTTCGGGAACGTAAGGGTACAGATTGAAGCTTTCTTT.

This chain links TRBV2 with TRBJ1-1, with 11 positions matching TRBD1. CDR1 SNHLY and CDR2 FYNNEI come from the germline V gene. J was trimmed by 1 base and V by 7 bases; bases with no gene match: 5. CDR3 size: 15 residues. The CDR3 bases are TGTGCCAGCAATGCCGGGACAGGGGGGAACACTGAAGCTTTCTTT. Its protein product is CASNAGTGGNTEAFF.

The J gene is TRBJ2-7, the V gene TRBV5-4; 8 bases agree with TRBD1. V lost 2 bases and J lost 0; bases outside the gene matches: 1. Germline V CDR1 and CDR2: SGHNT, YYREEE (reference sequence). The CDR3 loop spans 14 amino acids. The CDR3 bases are TGTGCCAGCAGCTTTACAGGGGGCTCCTACGAGCAGTACTTC. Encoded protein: CASSFTGGSYEQYF.

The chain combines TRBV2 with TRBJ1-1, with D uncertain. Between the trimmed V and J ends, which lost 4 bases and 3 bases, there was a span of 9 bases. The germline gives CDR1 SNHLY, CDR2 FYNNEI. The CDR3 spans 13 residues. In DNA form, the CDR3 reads TGTGCCAGCAGTGTCCACGGGGACACTGAAGCTTTCTTT. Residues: CASSVHGDTEAFF. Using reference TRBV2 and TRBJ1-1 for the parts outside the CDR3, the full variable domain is EPEVTQTPSHQVTQMGQEVILRCVPISNHLYFYWYRQILGQKVEFLVSFYNNEISEKSEIFDDQFSVERPDGSNFTLKIRSTKLEDSAMYFCASSVHGDTEAFFGQGTRLTVV.

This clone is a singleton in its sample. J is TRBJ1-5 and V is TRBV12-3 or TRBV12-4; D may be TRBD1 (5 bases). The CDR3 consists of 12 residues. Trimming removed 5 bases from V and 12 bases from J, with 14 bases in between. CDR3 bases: TGTGCCAGCAGTCCTCGGACACGGCGCCAGCATTTT. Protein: CASSPRTRRQHF.

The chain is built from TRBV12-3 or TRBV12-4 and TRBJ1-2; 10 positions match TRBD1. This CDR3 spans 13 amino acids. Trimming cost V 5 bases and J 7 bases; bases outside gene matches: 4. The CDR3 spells CASSPTGGSGYTF. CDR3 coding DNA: TGTGCCAGCAGTCCGACAGGGGGCAGTGGCTACACCTTC.

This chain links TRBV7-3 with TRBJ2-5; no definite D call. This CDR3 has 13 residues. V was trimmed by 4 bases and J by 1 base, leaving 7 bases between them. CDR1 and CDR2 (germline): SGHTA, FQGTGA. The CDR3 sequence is CASSSTTQETQYF. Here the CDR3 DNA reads TGTGCCAGCAGCTCCACTACCCAAGAGACCCAGTACTTC.

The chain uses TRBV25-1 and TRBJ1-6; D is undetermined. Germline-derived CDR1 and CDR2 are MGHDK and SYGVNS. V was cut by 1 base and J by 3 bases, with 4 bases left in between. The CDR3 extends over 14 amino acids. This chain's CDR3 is CASSESFYNSPLHF. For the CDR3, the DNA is TGTGCCAGCAGTGAATCCTTCTATAATTCACCCCTCCACTTT.

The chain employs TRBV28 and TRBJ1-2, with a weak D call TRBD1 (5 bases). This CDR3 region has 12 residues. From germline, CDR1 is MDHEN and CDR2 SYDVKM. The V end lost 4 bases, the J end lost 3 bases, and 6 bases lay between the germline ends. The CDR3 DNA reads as TGTGCCAGCAGTTGGGGGGACTATGGCTACACCTTC. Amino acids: CASSWGDYGYTF.

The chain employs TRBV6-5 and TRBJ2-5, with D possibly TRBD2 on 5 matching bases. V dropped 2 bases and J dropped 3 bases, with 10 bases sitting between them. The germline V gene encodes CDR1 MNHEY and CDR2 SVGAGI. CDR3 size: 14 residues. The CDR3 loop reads CASSYVRTEETQYF. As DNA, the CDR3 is TGTGCCAGCAGTTACGTACGGACTGAAGAGACCCAGTACTTC.

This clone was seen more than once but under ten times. The chain's CDR3 is CASSPDRASEKLFF. The CDR3 coding sequence is TGTGCCAGCAGCCCGGACAGGGCTAGTGAAAAACTGTTTTTT. The gene calls are TRBV7-9 and TRBJ1-4; 8 bases fit TRBD1. The CDR3 covers 14 residues. The J segment lost 7 bases and the V segment lost 5 bases, leaving 6 bases of the junction unmatched. Germline lookup yields CDR1 SEHNR and CDR2 FQNEAQ (reference sequence).

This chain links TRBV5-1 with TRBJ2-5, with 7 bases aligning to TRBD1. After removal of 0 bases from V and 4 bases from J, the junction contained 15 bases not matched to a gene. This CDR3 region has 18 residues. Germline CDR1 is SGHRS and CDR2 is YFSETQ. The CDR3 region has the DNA TGCGCCAGCAGCTTGGGCCCCTCCCGACAGGGTAATATAGAGACCCAGTACTTC. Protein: CASSLGPSRQGNIETQYF.

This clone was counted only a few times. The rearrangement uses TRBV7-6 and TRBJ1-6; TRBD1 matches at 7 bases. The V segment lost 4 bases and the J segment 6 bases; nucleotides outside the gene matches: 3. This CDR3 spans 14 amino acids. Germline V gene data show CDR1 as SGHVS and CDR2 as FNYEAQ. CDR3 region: CASSSGQFNSPLHF. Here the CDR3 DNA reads TGTGCCAGCAGCTCGGGACAGTTTAATTCACCCCTCCACTTT.

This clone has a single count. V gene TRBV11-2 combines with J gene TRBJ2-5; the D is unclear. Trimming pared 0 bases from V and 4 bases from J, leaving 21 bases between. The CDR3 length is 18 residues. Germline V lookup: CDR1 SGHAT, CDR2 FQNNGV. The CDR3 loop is CASSLERFFGFGSETQYF. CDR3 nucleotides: TGTGCCAGCAGCTTAGAGCGTTTTTTCGGGTTCGGGTCAGAGACCCAGTACTTC.

This CDR3 reads CASSLYRDSIGNTIYF. The CDR3 DNA reads TGTGCCAGCAGCCTGTACCGGGACAGTATTGGAAACACCATATATTTT. The chain uses TRBV11-1 and TRBJ1-3; 7 nucleotides agree with TRBD1. CDR1 SGHAT and CDR2 FQDESV come from the germline V gene (reference sequence). With V trimmed by 5 bases and J by 3 bases, 10 bases remained unmatched. CDR3 size: 16 residues. Full variable domain (missing parts from reference TRBV11-1 and TRBJ1-3): EAEVAQSPRYKITEKSQAVAFWCDPISGHATLYWYRQILGQGPELLVQFQDESVVDDSQLPKDRFSAERLKGVDSTLKIQPAELGDSAMYLCASSLYRDSIGNTIYFGEGSWLTVV.

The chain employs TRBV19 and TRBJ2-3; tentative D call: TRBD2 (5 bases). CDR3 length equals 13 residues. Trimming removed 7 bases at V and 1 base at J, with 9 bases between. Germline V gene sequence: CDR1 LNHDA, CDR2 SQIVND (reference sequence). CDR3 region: CASKVGGTDTQYF. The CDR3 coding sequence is TGTGCCAGTAAGGTCGGGGGCACAGATACGCAGTATTTT.

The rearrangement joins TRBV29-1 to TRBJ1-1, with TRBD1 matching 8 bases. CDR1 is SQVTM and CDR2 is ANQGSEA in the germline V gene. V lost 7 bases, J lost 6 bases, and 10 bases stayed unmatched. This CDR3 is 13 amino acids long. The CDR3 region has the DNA TGCAGCGCCGCCGGACAGGGTCGTGCTGAAGCTTTCTTT. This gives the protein CSAAGQGRAEAFF.

The CDR3 sequence: CASSFDRVFTEAFF. The CDR3 nucleotides are TGTGCCAGCAGCTTCGACAGGGTTTTCACTGAAGCTTTCTTT. This rearrangement joins TRBV7-9 to TRBJ1-1, with TRBD1 matching 7 bases. The CDR3 length is 14 residues. CDR1 and CDR2 from the germline V gene are SEHNR and FQNEAQ (reference sequence). Trimming at V came to 3 bases and at J to 4 bases, leaving 5 bases not matched to a gene.

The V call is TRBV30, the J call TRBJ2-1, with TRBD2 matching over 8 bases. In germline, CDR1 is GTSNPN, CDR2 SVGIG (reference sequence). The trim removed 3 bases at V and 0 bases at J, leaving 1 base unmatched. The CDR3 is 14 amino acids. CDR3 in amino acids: CAWSGGASYNEQFF. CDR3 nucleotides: TGTGCCTGGAGCGGGGGGGCCTCCTACAATGAGCAGTTCTTC.

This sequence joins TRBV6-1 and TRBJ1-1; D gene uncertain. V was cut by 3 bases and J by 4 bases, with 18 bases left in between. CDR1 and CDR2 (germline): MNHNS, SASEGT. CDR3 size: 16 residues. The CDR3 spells CASSEPPWEGATEAFF. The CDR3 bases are TGTGCCAGCAGTGAGCCCCCATGGGAGGGTGCCACTGAAGCTTTCTTT.

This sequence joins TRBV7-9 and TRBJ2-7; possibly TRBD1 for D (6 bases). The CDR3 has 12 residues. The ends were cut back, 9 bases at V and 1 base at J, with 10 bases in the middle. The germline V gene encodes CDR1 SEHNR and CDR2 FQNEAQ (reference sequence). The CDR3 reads CASNQGSYEQYF. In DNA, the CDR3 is TGTGCCAGTAACCAGGGGTCCTACGAGCAGTACTTC.

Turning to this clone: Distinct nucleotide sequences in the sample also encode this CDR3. This CDR3 is CASSPGGDYGYTF. CDR3 nucleotide sequence: TGTGCCAGCAGCCCCGGGGGAGACTATGGCTACACCTTC. V usage is TRBV6-5 and J usage is TRBJ1-2; perhaps TRBD1 as D (5 bases). Germline values: CDR1 MNHEY, CDR2 SVGAGI. Trimming removed 6 bases at V and 3 bases at J, with 11 bases between. The CDR3 spans 13 residues.

CDR3 sequence reads: CASSLAGRGTQYF. For the CDR3, the DNA is TGTGCCAGCAGTTTAGCTGGTCGAGGGACCCAGTACTTC. The genes are TRBV12-3 or TRBV12-4 and TRBJ2-5; D unclear. The CDR3 sequence is 13 residues long. The germline V and J ends were trimmed by 0 bases and 7 bases, with 9 bases remaining between them.

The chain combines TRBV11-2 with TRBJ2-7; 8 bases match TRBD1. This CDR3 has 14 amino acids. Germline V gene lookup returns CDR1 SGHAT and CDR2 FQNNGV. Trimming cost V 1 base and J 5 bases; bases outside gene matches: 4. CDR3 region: CASSLAGTGHEQYF. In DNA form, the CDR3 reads TGTGCCAGCAGCTTAGCCGGGACAGGCCACGAGCAGTACTTC.

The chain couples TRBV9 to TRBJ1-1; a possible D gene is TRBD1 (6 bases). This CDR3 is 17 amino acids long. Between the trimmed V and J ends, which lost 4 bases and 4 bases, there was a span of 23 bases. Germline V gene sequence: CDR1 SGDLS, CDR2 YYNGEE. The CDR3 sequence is CASSPRGAAQGSTEAFF. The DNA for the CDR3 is TGTGCCAGCAGCCCCCGGGGGGCTGCCCAGGGGAGCACTGAAGCTTTCTTT.

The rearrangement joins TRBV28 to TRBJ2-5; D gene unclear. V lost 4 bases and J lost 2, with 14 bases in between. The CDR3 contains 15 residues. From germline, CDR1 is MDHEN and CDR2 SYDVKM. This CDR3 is CASSYTPPLQETQYF. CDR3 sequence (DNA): TGTGCCAGCAGTTATACCCCCCCGCTACAAGAGACCCAGTACTTC. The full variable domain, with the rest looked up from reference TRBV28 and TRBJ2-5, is DVKVTQSSRYLVKRTGEKVFLECVQDMDHENMFWYRQDPGLGLRLIYFSYDVKMKEKGDIPEGYSVSREKKERFSLILESASTNQTSMYLCASSYTPPLQETQYFGPGTRLLVL.